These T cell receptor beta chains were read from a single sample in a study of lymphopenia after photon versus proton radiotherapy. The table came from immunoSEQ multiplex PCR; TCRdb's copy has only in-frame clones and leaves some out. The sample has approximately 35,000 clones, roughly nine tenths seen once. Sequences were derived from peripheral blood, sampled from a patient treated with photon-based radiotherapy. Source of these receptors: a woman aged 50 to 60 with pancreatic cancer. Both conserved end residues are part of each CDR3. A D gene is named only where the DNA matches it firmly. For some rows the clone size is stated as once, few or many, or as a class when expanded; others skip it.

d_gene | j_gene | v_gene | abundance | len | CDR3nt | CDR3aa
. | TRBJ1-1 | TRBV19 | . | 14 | TGTGCCAGTAGCCCACAGGGCCCACTGACTGAAGCTTTCTTT | CASSPQGPLTEAFF
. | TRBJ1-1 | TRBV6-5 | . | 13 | TGTGCCAGCAGTTACCGGCGGATCACTGAAGCTTTCTTT | CASSYRRITEAFF
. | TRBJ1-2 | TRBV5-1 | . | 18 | TGCGCCAGCAGCTTGTGGGGGACTAGCGGAATAGCTAACTATGGCTACACCTTC | CASSLWGTSGIANYGYTF
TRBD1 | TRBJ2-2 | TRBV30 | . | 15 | TGTGCCTGGAGACAGGGGGCGAATCTTGCCGGGGAGCTGTTTTTT | CAWRQGANLAGELFF
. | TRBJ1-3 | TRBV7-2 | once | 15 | TGTGCCAGCAGCTCTCAGGGTAGCTCTGGAAACACCATATATTTT | CASSSQGSSGNTIYF
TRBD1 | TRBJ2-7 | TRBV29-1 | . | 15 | TGCAGCGTTGAAGACCGGGACAGGGGAGTTGGAGAGCAGTACTTC | CSVEDRDRGVGEQYF
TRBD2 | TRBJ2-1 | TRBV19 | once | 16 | TGTGCCAGTAGGCGCTCCGGGACTAGCGGTTACAATGAGCAGTTCTTC | CASRRSGTSGYNEQFF
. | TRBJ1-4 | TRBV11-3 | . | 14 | TGTGCCAGCAGCTTGGACGGAACTAATGAAAAACTGTTTTTT | CASSLDGTNEKLFF
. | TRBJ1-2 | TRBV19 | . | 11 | TGTGCCAGTAGTATCGGCTATGGCTACACCTTC | CASSIGYGYTF
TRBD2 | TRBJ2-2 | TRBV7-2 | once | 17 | TGTGCCAGCAGCTCACCCGGGGCGGGAGGCCACACCGGGGAGCTGTTTTTT | CASSSPGAGGHTGELFF
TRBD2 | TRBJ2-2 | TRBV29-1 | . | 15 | TGCAGCGTTGTTTCAGCGGGAGTGTTCACCGGGGAGCTGTTTTTT | CSVVSAGVFTGELFF
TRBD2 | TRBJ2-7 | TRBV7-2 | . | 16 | TGTGCCAGCAGCTACCTCAGGGCGGGGACTACCTACGAGCAGTACTTC | CASSYLRAGTTYEQYF
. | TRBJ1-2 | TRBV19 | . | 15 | TGTGCCAGTAGTATGCTCCTAGGAGGAGGCTATGGCTACACCTTC | CASSMLLGGGYGYTF
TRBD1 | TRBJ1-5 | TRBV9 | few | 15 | TGTGCCAGCAACCCGACAGGGGGCTGGGGTCAGCCCCAGCATTTT | CASNPTGGWGQPQHF
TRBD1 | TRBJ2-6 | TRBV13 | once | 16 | TGTGCCAGCAGCCCCGGGACAGGAACCGGGGCCAACGTCCTGACTTTC | CASSPGTGTGANVLTF
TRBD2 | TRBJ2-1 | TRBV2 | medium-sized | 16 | TGTGCCAGCAGTGAGATCGCGGGAGTGGTCGCGAATGAGCAGTTCTTC | CASSEIAGVVANEQFF
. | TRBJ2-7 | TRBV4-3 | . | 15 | TGCGCCAGCAGCCAAGAGTCCCAGGGGCTCTACGAGCAGTACTTC | CASSQESQGLYEQYF
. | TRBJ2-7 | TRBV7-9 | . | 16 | TGTGCCAGCAGCTTAGTTGGCGCCTTTACCTCCTACGAGCAGTACTTC | CASSLVGAFTSYEQYF
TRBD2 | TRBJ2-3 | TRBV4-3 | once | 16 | TGCGCCAGCAGCCAAGGACTAGCGGGATTAGCAGATACGCAGTATTTT | CASSQGLAGLADTQYF
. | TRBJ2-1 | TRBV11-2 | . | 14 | TGTGCCAGCAGCTCGCAACGACTAGTGAATGAGCAGTTCTTC | CASSSQRLVNEQFF
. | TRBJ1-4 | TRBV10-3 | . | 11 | TGTGCCACCGGAACGGATGAAAAACTGTTTTTT | CATGTDEKLFF
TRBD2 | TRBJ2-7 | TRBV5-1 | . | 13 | TGCGCCAGCAGCGCAGCGGGGGCCTACGAGCAGTACTTC | CASSAAGAYEQYF
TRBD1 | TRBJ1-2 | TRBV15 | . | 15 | TGTGCCACCAGCACACGACAGGGTGGTAGGAATGGCTACACCTTC | CATSTRQGGRNGYTF
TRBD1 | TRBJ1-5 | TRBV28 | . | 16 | TGTGCCAGCAGTATTCATTCCCAGGGGGCGGATCAGCCCCAGCATTTT | CASSIHSQGADQPQHF
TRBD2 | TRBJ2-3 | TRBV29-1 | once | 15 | TGCAGCGTGATCAGGACTAGCGGGACTACAGATACGCAGTATTTT | CSVIRTSGTTDTQYF
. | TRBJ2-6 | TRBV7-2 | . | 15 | TGTGCCAGCAGATCAATACAATCTGGGGCCAACGTCCTGACTTTC | CASRSIQSGANVLTF
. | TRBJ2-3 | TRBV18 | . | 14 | TGTGCCAGCTCACCACAGCTAGCCGCAGATACGCAGTATTTT | CASSPQLAADTQYF
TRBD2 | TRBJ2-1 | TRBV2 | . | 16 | TGTGCCAGCAGTGAACTAGCGGGAGGGCCAAGGGATGAGCAGTTCTTC | CASSELAGGPRDEQFF
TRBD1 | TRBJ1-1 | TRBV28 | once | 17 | TGTGCCAGCAGTTTGTTGGGGACAGCCCTTTCAAACACTGAAGCTTTCTTT | CASSLLGTALSNTEAFF
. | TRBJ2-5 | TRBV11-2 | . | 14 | TGTGCCAGCAGCTCGCCGGGGACGTCAGAGACCCAGTACTTC | CASSSPGTSETQYF
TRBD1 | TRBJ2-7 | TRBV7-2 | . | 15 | TGTGCCAGCAGCCCATCCGGGACAGGGTTGTACGAGCAGTACTTC | CASSPSGTGLYEQYF
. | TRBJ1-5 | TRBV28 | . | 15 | TGTGCCAGCAGTTCCAGAAGGGAATCGGGTCAGCCCCAGCATTTT | CASSSRRESGQPQHF
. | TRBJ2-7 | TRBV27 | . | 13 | TGTGCCAGCAGTTATCAGGGAGACTACGAGCAGTACTTC | CASSYQGDYEQYF
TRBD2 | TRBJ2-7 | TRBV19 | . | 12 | TGTGCCAGTAGGAGCGGGAGAAACGAGCAGTACTTC | CASRSGRNEQYF
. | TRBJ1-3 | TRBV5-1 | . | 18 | TGCGCCAGCAGCCCCACAGGGCTTCTATCTATCGGTGGAAACACCATATATTTT | CASSPTGLLSIGGNTIYF
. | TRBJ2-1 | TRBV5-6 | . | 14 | TGTGCCAGCAGCTTGGGGGCACTAGCCTCTGAGCAGTTCTTC | CASSLGALASEQFF
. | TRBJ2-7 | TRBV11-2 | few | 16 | TGTGCCAGCAATACACTACGCGGGCGAAGCTCCTACGAGCAGTACTTC | CASNTLRGRSSYEQYF
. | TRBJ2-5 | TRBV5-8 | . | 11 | TGTGCCAGCAGCCCTCCGGGGACCCAGTACTTC | CASSPPGTQYF
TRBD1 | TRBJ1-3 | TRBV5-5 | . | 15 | TGTGCCAGCAGCTTGATGGGGACAGCAGGAAACACCATATATTTT | CASSLMGTAGNTIYF
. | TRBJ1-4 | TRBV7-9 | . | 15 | TGTGCCAGCAGCTCCCTTGGAGCACTGAAGGAAAAACTGTTTTTT | CASSSLGALKEKLFF
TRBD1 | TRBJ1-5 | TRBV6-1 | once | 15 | TGTGCCAGCAGAGCCCCGACAGGGGGCGGACAGCCCCAGCATTTT | CASRAPTGGGQPQHF
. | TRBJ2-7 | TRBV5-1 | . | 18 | TGCGCCAGCAGCATCGATCTGGGGGGCGCTAGCACCTACTACGAGCAGTACTTC | CASSIDLGGASTYYEQYF
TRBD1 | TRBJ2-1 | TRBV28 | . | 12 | TGTGCCAGCCGCTTAGGACAGGGGGAGCAGTTCTTC | CASRLGQGEQFF
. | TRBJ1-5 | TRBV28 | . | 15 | TGTGCCAGCACTCTGGAGGGGGGGAGCAATCAGCCCCAGCATTTT | CASTLEGGSNQPQHF
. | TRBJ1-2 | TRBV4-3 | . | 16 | TGCGCCAGCAGCCAAGATCCTAAGGGGGTATTATATGGCTACACCTTC | CASSQDPKGVLYGYTF
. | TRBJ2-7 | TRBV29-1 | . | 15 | TGCAGCGTCACTACGGACAGAAAAACACCCTACGAGCAGTACTTC | CSVTTDRKTPYEQYF
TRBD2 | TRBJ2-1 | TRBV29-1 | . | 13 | TGCAGCGTTGAAGCGGGAGGGCTGAATGAGCAGTTCTTC | CSVEAGGLNEQFF
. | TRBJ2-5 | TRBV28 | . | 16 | TGTGCCAGCAGCTCGGTAGCGGCGTCTGGGCAAGAGACCCAGTACTTC | CASSSVAASGQETQYF
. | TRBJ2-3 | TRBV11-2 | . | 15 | TGTGCCAGCAGCTTAGATCCAGCCGGCACAGATACGCAGTATTTT | CASSLDPAGTDTQYF
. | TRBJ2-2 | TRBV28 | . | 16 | TGTGCCAGCAGTATAGGACAGCCCGCGAACACCGGGGAGCTGTTTTTT | CASSIGQPANTGELFF
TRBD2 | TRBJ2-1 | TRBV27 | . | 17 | TGTGCCAGCAGTCCTTCCTTGCCTAGCGGGAGGGGCAATGAGCAGTTCTTC | CASSPSLPSGRGNEQFF
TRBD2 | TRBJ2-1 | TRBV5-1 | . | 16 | TGCGCCAGCAGCGAGACTAGCGGAGGGGTCTTCAATGAGCAGTTCTTC | CASSETSGGVFNEQFF